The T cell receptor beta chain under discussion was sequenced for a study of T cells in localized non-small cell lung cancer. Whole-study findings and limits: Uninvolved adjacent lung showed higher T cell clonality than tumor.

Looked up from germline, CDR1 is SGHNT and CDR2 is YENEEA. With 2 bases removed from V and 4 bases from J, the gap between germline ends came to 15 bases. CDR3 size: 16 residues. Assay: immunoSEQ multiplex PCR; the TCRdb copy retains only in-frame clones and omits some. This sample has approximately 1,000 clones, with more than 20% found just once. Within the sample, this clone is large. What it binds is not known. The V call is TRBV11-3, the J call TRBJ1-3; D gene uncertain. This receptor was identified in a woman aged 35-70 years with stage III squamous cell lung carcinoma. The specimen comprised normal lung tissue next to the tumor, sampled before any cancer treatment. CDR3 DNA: TGTGCCAGCAGCTTAACAGCGATGGCGGGGGGAAACACCATATATTTT. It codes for CASSLTAMAGGNTIYF.